Reported below is one TCR beta chain. Treatment indicated: randomized to nivolumab then ipilimumab (arm A) or the reverse (arm B). The data were obtained in a study of sequential checkpoint blockade in melanoma. Generated by immunoSEQ multiplex PCR, the TCRdb table keeps only in-frame clones and is missing some. The sample gives some 22,000 clones, about 27% of which show up once; more than 6.5% is in the top ten. Sequenced material: tumor tissue (inferred from file names), taken from a patient given nivolumab and ipilimumab in sequence. The sequence was collected from a human donor with melanoma.

CDR3 sequence (DNA): TGTGCCAGCAGCAGGGACAGGCTATACAATGAGCAGTTCTTC. As protein: CASSRDRLYNEQFF. This chain joins TRBV9 and TRBJ2-1; TRBD1 matches at 8 bases. Germline loops: CDR1 SGDLS, CDR2 YYNGEE. There are 14 residues in the CDR3. With 4 bases clipped from V and 4 bases from J, the junction kept 4 bases outside the gene matches.